The source of this T cell receptor beta chain is a study of blood T cells in healthy people across ages. Study observations and caveats: No conclusive comparison of naive versus antigen-experienced cells was possible with unsorted PBMCs.

Concerning this clonotype itself: Its antigen remains unknown.

The authors extracted at least 6 micrograms of total RNA per sample. With a J-beta primer mix and a sample-barcoded 5' primer, a second PCR ran about 7 to 12 cycles. From the 5' RACE reads, TCRdb called clonotypes with MiXCR, one entry per CDR3 protein. Of nearly 800,000 distinct CDR3 sequences in the sample, around 50% are singletons; the top ten hold roughly 24%. This sequence was found in a middle-aged man in good health. Sequencing used blood.

CDR3 bases: TGTGCCTTTACGACAGGGGATAGCAATCAGCCCCAGCATTTT. It is translated as CAFTTGDSNQPQHF. The rearrangement uses TRBV30 and TRBJ1-5; 8 bases map to TRBD1. The CDR3 runs 14 residues. From germline, CDR1 is GTSNPN and CDR2 SVGIG (reference sequence). Trimming removed 7 bases from V and 0 bases from J; junction bases left unmatched: 5.